Described below is a single T cell receptor beta chain sequence and its context. The library targeted TCRbeta and was prepared with unique molecular identifiers. TCRdb re-analysed the PCR reads in MiXCR, keeping a single row per CDR3 protein. The table lists about 7,900 distinct CDR3 sequences, 30% of them singletons. V lost 3 bases, J lost 5 bases, and 7 bases lay in between. Germline CDR1 KGHDR, CDR2 SFDVKD. CDR3 length: 13 residues. The data were obtained in a study of T-cell reconstitution after alpha-beta-depleted transplantation in children. The chain couples TRBV24-1 to TRBJ2-1, with a weak D call TRBD1 (5 bases). This receptor was obtained from a boy less than two years old who had a stem cell transplant for SCID, so the T cells may come from the graft donor. The sample here was peripheral blood, taken 60 days after TCRalphabeta/CD19-depleted stem cell transplant. The CDR3 loop is CATSDLGDNEQFF. The DNA of the CDR3 is TGTGCCACCAGTGATCTAGGGGACAATGAGCAGTTCTTC.